Below, 15 T cell receptor beta chains from the same sample are listed, as sequenced in a study of resident and recirculating memory T cells in vitiligo. Clones were read by immunoSEQ multiplex PCR, and TCRdb kept only the in-frame ones, dropping some. This table has 35,000 to 45,000 clones, around nine tenths appearing once. Material for sequencing was blood. The source is a male donor with vitiligo.

The CDR3 coding sequence is TGTGCCAGCAGTGAATGGACAGGGGGCAGTCAGCCCCAGCATTTT. Translating it yields CASSEWTGGSQPQHF. The rearrangement links TRBV2 to TRBJ1-5; 11 bases fit TRBD1. The CDR3 has 15 residues. From germline, CDR1 is SNHLY and CDR2 FYNNEI. The J segment lost 6 bases and the V segment lost 2 bases, leaving 3 bases of the junction unmatched.

Points on this clone: One end of the junction is discordant with germline, which a read error may explain. J is TRBJ2-1 and V is TRBV10-3; TRBD2 matches at 9 bases. The CDR3 spans 11 residues. Germline V CDR1 and CDR2: ENHRY, SYGVKD. CDR3 bases: TGTGCCATCAGTGAGAGCGGGGGGCGGCTCTTC. Encoded protein: CAISESGGRLF.

This rearrangement joins TRBV13 to TRBJ2-5; TRBD2 might be the D (6 bases). Looked up from germline, CDR1 is PRHDT and CDR2 is FYEKMQ (reference sequence). V shed 0 bases and J shed 4 bases, with 24 bases lying between them. The CDR3 is made up of 19 amino acids. CDR3 loop: CASSLGSAGFAMGGETQYF. Written as DNA, the CDR3 is TGTGCCAGCAGCTTAGGGAGTGCAGGTTTCGCGATGGGGGGAGAGACCCAGTACTTC.

This rearrangement joins TRBV6-6 to TRBJ2-3, with a weak D call TRBD2 (6 bases). CDR3 length: 14 amino acids. Looked up from germline, CDR1 is MNHNY and CDR2 is SVGAGI (reference sequence). V was pared by 7 bases and J by 2 bases, with 13 bases between. The DNA of the CDR3 is TGTGCCAGCAAGTACTGGCGGGACACAGATACGCAGTATTTT. Protein product: CASKYWRDTDTQYF.

The sample holds one count of this clone. The V call is TRBV7-9, the J call TRBJ2-3; weak D call: TRBD2 (6 bases). V gave up 5 bases and J gave up 0 bases, with 12 bases separating them. The germline gives CDR1 SEHNR, CDR2 FQNEAQ (reference sequence). This CDR3 has 15 residues. The DNA for the CDR3 is TGTGCCAGCAGCCCAGGGACTTCTAGCACAGATACGCAGTATTTT. This encodes CASSPGTSSTDTQYF.

The CDR3 DNA reads TGTGCCAGCAGTTTTGACCTGGGACAGCTTTATCAGCCCCAGCATTTT. Encoded protein: CASSFDLGQLYQPQHF. The V call is TRBV5-5, the J call TRBJ1-5, with 7 bases matching TRBD1. The J segment lost 5 bases and the V segment lost 5 bases, leaving 13 bases of the junction unmatched. The CDR3 spans 16 residues. Germline assignment: CDR1 SGHKS and CDR2 YYEKEE (reference sequence).

The CDR3: CSVRGNDWNQPQHF. DNA for the CDR3: TGCAGCGTTAGGGGGAATGACTGGAATCAGCCCCAGCATTTT. The rearrangement links TRBV29-1 to TRBJ1-5; D possibly corresponds to TRBD1 (6 bases). CDR3 size: 14 residues. Trimming cost V 5 bases and J 4 bases, with 15 bases left between them. The germline V gene encodes CDR1 SQVTM and CDR2 ANQGSEA.

The rearrangement links TRBV21-1 to TRBJ1-1; TRBD1, the table's D call, lacks a check against the DNA. TRBV21-1 is a pseudogene locus. The CDR3 contains 14 residues. Here the CDR3 DNA reads TGTGCCAGCGCTCAGGGGACCAGAAACACTGAAGCTTTCTTT. This gives the protein CASAQGTRNTEAFF.

The chain carries TRBV5-4 and TRBJ1-1; 7 bases match TRBD1. V lost 3 bases and J lost 0; bases outside the gene matches: 8. CDR3 length: 16 residues. Per germline, CDR1 SGHNT and CDR2 YYREEE (reference sequence). CDR3 nucleotide sequence: TGTGCCAGCAGCTCCAAGGGACAGAAGATGAACACTGAAGCTTTCTTT. Its translation is CASSSKGQKMNTEAFF.

The chain carries TRBV11-2 and TRBJ2-7; 7 bases line up with TRBD2. The ends lost 2 bases at V and 5 bases at J; junction bases unmatched: 6. CDR3 size: 14 residues. From germline, CDR1 is SGHAT and CDR2 FQNNGV. The CDR3 DNA sequence: TGTGCCAGCAGCTTAAGCGGGGACCTCCACGAGCAGTACTTC. It specifies CASSLSGDLHEQYF.

This clone was detected only once. The chain is built from TRBV4-2 and TRBJ2-3, with TRBD2 as a possible D gene (5 bases). This CDR3 has 15 residues. The germline CDR1 and CDR2 sequences are LGHNA and YNFKEQ. Trimming stripped 1 base from V and 7 bases from J, with 15 bases between. The CDR3 nucleotides are TGTGCCAGCAGCCAAGTTGAACTAGAGGTGAATACGCAGTATTTT. Protein sequence: CASSQVELEVNTQYF.

The rearrangement joins TRBV7-2 to TRBJ2-1; 11 nucleotides align to TRBD2. CDR3 length: 15 amino acids. Germline-derived CDR1 and CDR2 are SGHTA and FQGNSA. V shed 1 base, J shed 9 bases, and the junction held 5 bases outside the gene matches. CDR3 coding DNA: TGTGCCAGCAGCTTAGTATTACTAGCGGGGGTTGAGCAGTTCTTC. It encodes CASSLVLLAGVEQFF.

This clone was found a few times. The CDR3 sequence is CASSFGSGTVSYGYTF. The CDR3 DNA sequence: TGTGCCAGCAGCTTTGGTTCCGGGACAGTAAGCTATGGCTACACCTTC. This chain uses TRBV5-4 with TRBJ1-2; TRBD1 agrees at 7 bases. The CDR3 consists of 16 residues. From germline, CDR1 is SGHNT and CDR2 YYREEE (reference sequence). Losses at the gene ends were 2 bases for V and 4 bases for J; bases not matched to a gene: 11.

CDR3 nucleotides: TGTGCCATCAGAACAGGGGACGAGCAGTACTTC. Protein product: CAIRTGDEQYF. The V call is TRBV10-3, the J call TRBJ2-7; TRBD1 matches 7 bases. Germline V lookup: CDR1 ENHRY, CDR2 SYGVKD. The CDR3 is 11 residues long. V trimming: 6 bases; J trimming: 5 bases; junction bases outside the gene matches: 1.

This chain links TRBV30 with TRBJ2-2, with D perhaps matching TRBD2 (6 bases). This CDR3 has 14 amino acids. CDR1 is GTSNPN, CDR2 SVGIG, per germline (reference sequence). V gave up 3 bases and J gave up 6 bases, with 14 bases separating them. The CDR3 reads CAWSLNLASGELFF. As DNA, the CDR3 is TGTGCCTGGAGCTTGAACCTAGCGTCCGGGGAGCTGTTTTTT. Full variable domain (rest looked up from reference TRBV30 and TRBJ2-2): SQTIHQWPATLVQPVGSPLSLECTVEGTSNPNLYWYRQAAGRGLQLLFYSVGIGQISSEVPQNLSASRPQDRQFILSSKKLLLSDSGFYLCAWSLNLASGELFFGEGSRLTVL.